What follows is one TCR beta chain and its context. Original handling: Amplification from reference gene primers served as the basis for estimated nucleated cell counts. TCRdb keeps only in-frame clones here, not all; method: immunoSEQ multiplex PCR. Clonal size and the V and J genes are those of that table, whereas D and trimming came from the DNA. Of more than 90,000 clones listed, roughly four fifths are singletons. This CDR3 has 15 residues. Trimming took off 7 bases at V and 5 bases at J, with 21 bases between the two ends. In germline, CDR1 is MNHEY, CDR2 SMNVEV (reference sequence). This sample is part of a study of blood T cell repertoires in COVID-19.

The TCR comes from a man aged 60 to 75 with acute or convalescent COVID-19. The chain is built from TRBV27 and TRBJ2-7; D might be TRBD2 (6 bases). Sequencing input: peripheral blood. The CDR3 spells CASTVREGGAHEQYF. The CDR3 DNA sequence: TGTGCCAGCACCGTAAGGGAAGGAGGGGCCCACGAGCAGTACTTC.